This T cell receptor beta chain was obtained from a study of long-term antiretroviral therapy in people with HIV. The assay used was immunoSEQ (version v3.0), run at survey level. Produced via immunoSEQ multiplex PCR; TCRdb's table is partial and in-frame only. The sample lists under 50,000 clones, 86% occurring once. Germline V gene lookup returns CDR1 MGHRA and CDR2 YSYEKL. V was trimmed by 3 bases and J by 9 bases, leaving 30 bases between them. This CDR3 spans 19 amino acids. The receptor was derived from a woman aged 45-60 years with HIV. The sequenced sample was unsorted PBMCs, obtained 1.2 years after starting antiretroviral therapy. The gene calls are TRBV4-1 and TRBJ2-1; weak D call: TRBD2 (7 bases). CDR3 sequence: CASSQWGRGTGSGRGEQFF. CDR3 nucleotide sequence: TGCGCCAGCAGCCAGTGGGGCAGGGGAACGGGGAGTGGGAGGGGTGAGCAGTTCTTC.